This record concerns one TCR beta chain sequence. This clone was recorded only once. This receptor's antigen is unknown. Qualities for individual bases were not recorded, and no much larger clone is one base off. The CDR3, from cysteine to phenylalanine, totals 12 residues. This entry keeps only the CDR3 DNA: 36 bases, framed from base 1. The germline V gene supplies CDR1 KGHSH and CDR2 LQKENI. V is cut by 6 bases and J by 6 bases, and the space between the germline ends is 11 bases. TCR CDR3 regions were amplified from genomic DNA by multiplex PCR using the deep immunoSEQ assay. For each cell subset, the extracted genomic DNA was distributed evenly across all wells of several immunoSEQ 96-well plates, and each plate served as one replicate. For sorted subsets, each replicate PCR was loaded with about 0.2 ug genomic DNA, equivalent to approximately 33,000 T cell genomes. Purified libraries were measured with a Qubit 3.0 fluorometer, size-checked on a Bioanalyzer 2100, and measured again with the KAPA Library Quantification kit. Every immunoSEQ 96-well plate was sequenced on a dedicated single-read 150-cycle Illumina NextSeq 550 flow cell. The original pipeline was this. Because only junctional sequences without quality scores were contained in the immunoSEQ output, filtering matching that applied to full-length reads could not be performed. To assign V/J genes and CDR3, sequences were annotated against IMGT germline references using PyIR, a Python wrapper for IgBLAST v1.9. Any read was removed if the V/J assignment was weak (E-value above 1e-6), the CDR3 was missing, or the read contained stop codons, out-of-frame junctions, or ambiguous translated residues. A V3J clonotype was defined by an identical inferred V gene, J gene, and CDR3 amino acid sequence. To compute the percentage overlap between repertoires, the number of shared unique clonotypes was divided by the size of the smaller repertoire. Repertoire richness was assessed with RTK rarefaction, the Chao1 estimator, and Recon v2.1 estimates of unobserved clonotypes. OLGA was used to compute generation probabilities for all TCRbeta clonotypes that the gDNA method yielded from a handful of donors. Held by TCRdb, this immuneACCESS table contains in-frame sequences only and omits some clones. Under half of the omission traces to an unresolved V gene where checked; the cause of the rest is unknown. Clonal size and the V and J genes are those of that table, whereas D and trimming came from the DNA. For this sample the table gives 2 million to 2.5 million clones, of which 95% were detected only once. In total, the top ten clones hold 0.1% to 0.15% of the sample.

The donors were healthy, HIV-negative adults with no recently reported acute infections or vaccinations. Every donor was a Caucasian adult residing in Nashville, Tennessee, USA. CD4+ T cells were enriched by magnetic negative selection, after which naive cells were positively selected on CD45RA and the negative fraction was taken as the memory subset. Blood was collected by leukapheresis, and PBMCs were isolated by Ficoll-Histopaque density gradient centrifugation and then cryopreserved in liquid nitrogen vapor phase. Analytical flow cytometry was used to check the purity and quantity of every magnetically sorted T cell population. Each sorted fraction had its genomic DNA isolated and then quantified by UV absorbance on a Nanodrop 2000c. The data were taken from a study of shared clonotypes between healthy human individuals (dated by TCRdb to 2020 to 2022). Study-wide context: The cohort included three men and a couple of women between 18 and 49 years of age. For each donor, CD4 naive and CD4 memory were each run on three plates, CD8 naive on two plates, and CD8 memory on one plate. Blood TCR repertoires of four to six healthy adults were deeply sequenced to estimate repertoire size and the extent of clonotype sharing between individuals. Different laboratories and diverse techniques were used to prepare libraries and sequence TCR repertoires, to increase sequencing depth and limit assay-specific biases. Each donor's leukapheresis produced roughly between roughly 0.9 and 9 billion PBMCs. Overall study results and their limits: Estimated clonotype richness was generally larger for naive than for memory subsets. Pairwise subsampling led to the expectation that sequencing depth would affect the degree of clonotype sharing among donors. Sampling was restricted to blood, and TCR repertoires in tissue are likely to differ from TCR repertoires in blood. Approximately 5% of naive CD4, more than 3% of naive CD8, approximately 2% of memory CD4, and approximately 0.39% of memory CD8 clonotypes were shared across several donors. Even with the large sequencing depth, rarefaction of the sorted-subset datasets indicated that sequencing was incomplete. Clonotypes shared by all four sorted-subset donors showed higher generation probabilities than non-shared clonotypes. Because the study included a small number of donors, the genetic and exposure-history diversity represented was limited.

This clonotype was sampled from a man between 18 and 35 years old in good health. The sequenced sample consisted of naive CD4+ T cells sorted from blood. The intended sense of this specimen's cell subset or site label: CD45RA+ positively selected. This chain is built from TRBV18 and TRBJ1-2; TRBD1 might be the D gene, on 6 matching bases. CDR3 protein: CASSLQGNGYTF. The bases are TGTGCCAGCTCCCTTCAGGGGAATGGCTACACCTTC.